This T cell receptor (beta chain) was captured by sequencing in a study of CD8 T cell repertoires and HIV-1 epitope variants. Looking at the study overall: Epitopes were three Gag families plus Nef HW9 and YT9.

The CDR3 totals 14 residues. V was cut by 10 bases and J by 1 base, with 15 bases left in between. Germline-derived CDR1 and CDR2 are MNHEY and SVGAGI. A word on this clone: Its antigen is undetermined.

The protocol was immunoSEQ multiplex PCR, while the TCRdb copy is restricted to in-frame clones and leaves out a portion. Of several thousand clones listed, about 65% are singletons. The chain recombines TRBV6-5 with TRBJ2-3; tentatively, D is TRBD1 (7 bases). Material for sequencing was cultured CD8+ T cells derived from PBMCs. The clonotype was recovered from a male donor with HIV. The CDR3 sequence is CATAQGGGTDTQYF. CDR3 DNA sequence: TGTGCCACCGCGCAGGGGGGTGGCACAGATACGCAGTATTTT.